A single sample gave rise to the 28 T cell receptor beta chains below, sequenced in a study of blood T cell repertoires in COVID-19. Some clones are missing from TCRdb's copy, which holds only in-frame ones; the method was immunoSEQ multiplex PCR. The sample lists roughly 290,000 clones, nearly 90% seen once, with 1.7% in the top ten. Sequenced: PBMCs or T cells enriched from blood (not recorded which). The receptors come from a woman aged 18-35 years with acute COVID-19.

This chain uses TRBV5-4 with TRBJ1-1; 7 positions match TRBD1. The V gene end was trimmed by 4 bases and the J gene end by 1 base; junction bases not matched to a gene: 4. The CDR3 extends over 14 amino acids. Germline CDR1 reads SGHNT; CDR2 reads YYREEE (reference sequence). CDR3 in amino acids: CASSPRTGNTEAFF. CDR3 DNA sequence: TGTGCCAGCAGCCCCCGGACAGGGAACACTGAAGCTTTCTTT.

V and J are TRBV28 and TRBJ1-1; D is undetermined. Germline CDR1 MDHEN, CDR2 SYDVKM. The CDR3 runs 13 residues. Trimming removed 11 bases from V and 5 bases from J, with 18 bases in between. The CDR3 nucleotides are TGTGCCCTTAACGCCGGTCAGAGGACTGAAGCTTTCTTT. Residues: CALNAGQRTEAFF.

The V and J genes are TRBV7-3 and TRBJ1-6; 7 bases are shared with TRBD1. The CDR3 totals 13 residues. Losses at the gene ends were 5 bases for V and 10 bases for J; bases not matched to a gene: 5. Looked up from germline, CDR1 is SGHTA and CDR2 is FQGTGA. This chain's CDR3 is CASSQTGSSPLHF. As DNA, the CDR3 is TGTGCCAGCAGCCAGACAGGGTCCTCACCCCTCCACTTT. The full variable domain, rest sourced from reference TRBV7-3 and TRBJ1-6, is GAGVSQTPSNKVTEKGKYVELRCDPISGHTALYWYRQSLGQGPEFLIYFQGTGAADDSGLPNDRFFAVRPEGSVSTLKIQRTERGDSAVYLCASSQTGSSPLHFGNGTRLTVT.

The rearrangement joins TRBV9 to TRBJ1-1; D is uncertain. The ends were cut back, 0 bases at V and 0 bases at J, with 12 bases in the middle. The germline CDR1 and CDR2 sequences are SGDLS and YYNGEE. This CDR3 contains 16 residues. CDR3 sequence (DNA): TGTGCCAGCAGCGTAGTTCCCGCGGCCCTGAACACTGAAGCTTTCTTT. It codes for CASSVVPAALNTEAFF.

CDR3 sequence: CATSRVGTPSISGNTIYF. The CDR3 nucleotides are TGTGCCACCAGCAGAGTCGGGACACCAAGTATCTCTGGAAACACCATATATTTT. The J gene is TRBJ1-3, the V gene TRBV15, with D maybe TRBD1 (6 bases). V was pared by 1 base and J by 0 bases, with 16 bases between. The germline V gene has CDR1 LNHNV and CDR2 YYDKDF (reference sequence). This CDR3 region has 18 residues.

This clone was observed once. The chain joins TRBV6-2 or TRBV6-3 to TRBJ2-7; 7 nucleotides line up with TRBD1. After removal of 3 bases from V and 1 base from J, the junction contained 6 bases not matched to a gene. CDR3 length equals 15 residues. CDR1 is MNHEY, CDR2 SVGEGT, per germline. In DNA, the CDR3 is TGTGCCAGCAGTTATCGACAGGGCTTTTCCTACGAGCAGTACTTC. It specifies CASSYRQGFSYEQYF.

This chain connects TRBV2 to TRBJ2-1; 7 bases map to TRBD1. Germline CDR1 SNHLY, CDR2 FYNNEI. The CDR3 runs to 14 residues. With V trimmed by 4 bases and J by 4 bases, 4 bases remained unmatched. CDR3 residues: CASSAWTGYNEQFF. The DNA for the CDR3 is TGTGCCAGCAGTGCGTGGACAGGTTACAATGAGCAGTTCTTC.

The CDR3 loop is CASRNSAENTIYF. The CDR3 bases are TGTGCCAGCAGAAACTCAGCGGAAAACACCATATATTTT. The chain has TRBV28 and TRBJ1-3; D remains unclear. The CDR3 spans 13 residues. V lost 6 bases to trimming and J lost 6 bases, with 12 bases between them. The V gene's germline CDR1 is MDHEN and CDR2 SYDVKM.

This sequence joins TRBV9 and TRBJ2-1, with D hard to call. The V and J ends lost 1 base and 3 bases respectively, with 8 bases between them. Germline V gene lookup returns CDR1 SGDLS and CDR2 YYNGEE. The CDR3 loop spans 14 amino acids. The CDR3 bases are TGTGCCAGCAGCGTATCTGTAGACTACAATGAGCAGTTCTTC. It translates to CASSVSVDYNEQFF.

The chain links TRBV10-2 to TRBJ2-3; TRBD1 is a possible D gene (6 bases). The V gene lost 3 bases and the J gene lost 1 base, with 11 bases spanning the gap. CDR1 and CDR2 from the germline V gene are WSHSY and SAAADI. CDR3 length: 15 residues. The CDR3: CASSDPGHRTDTQYF. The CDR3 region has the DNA TGCGCCAGCAGTGATCCGGGACACCGCACAGATACGCAGTATTTT.

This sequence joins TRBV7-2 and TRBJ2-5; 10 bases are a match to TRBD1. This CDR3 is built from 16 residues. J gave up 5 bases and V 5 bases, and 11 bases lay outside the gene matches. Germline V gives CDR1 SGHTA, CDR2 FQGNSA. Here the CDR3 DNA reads TGTGCCAGCAGCGAGGATCGGGACAGGGGCATGGAGACCCAGTACTTC. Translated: CASSEDRDRGMETQYF.

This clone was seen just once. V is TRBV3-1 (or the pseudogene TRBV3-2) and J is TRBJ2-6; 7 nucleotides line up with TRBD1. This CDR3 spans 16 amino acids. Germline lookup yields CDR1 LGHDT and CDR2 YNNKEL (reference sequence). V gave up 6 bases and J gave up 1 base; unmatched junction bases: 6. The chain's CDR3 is CASSPRQGSGANVLTF. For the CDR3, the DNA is TGTGCCAGCAGTCCTAGACAGGGATCTGGGGCCAACGTCCTGACTTTC.

CDR3 sequence reads: CASSSYSGTDYNYGYTF. Written as DNA, the CDR3 is TGTGCCAGCAGCTCCTACTCCGGGACAGACTATAACTATGGCTACACCTTC. The chain joins TRBV11-2 to TRBJ1-2, with 7 nucleotides matching TRBD1. Germline V gene data show CDR1 as SGHAT and CDR2 as FQNNGV. This CDR3 spans 17 amino acids. V lost 4 bases, J lost 1 base, and 12 bases stayed unmatched.

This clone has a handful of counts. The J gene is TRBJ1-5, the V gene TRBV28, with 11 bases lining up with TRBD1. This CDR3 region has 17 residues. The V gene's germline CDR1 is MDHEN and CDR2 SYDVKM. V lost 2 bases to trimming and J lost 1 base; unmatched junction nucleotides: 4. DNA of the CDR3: TGTGCCAGCAGTTTAGGGACAGGGGGTTGGAGCAATCAGCCCCAGCATTTT. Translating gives CASSLGTGGWSNQPQHF.

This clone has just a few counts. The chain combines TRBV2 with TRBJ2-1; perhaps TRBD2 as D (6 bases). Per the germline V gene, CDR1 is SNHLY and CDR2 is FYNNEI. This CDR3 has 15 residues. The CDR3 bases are TGTGCTCCCAGCCCTTCAAGCGGGTCCGACAATGAGCAGTTCTTC. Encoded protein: CAPSPSSGSDNEQFF.

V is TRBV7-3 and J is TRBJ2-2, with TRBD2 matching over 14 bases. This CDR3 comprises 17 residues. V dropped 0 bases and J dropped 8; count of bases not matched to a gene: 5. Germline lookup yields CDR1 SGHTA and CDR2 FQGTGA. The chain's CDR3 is CASSLTGTSGSSGELFF. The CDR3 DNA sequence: TGTGCCAGCAGCTTAACGGGGACTAGCGGGAGTTCGGGGGAGCTGTTTTTT. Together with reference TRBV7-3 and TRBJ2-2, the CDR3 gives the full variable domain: GAGVSQTPSNKVTEKGKYVELRCDPISGHTALYWYRQSLGQGPEFLIYFQGTGAADDSGLPNDRFFAVRPEGSVSTLKIQRTERGDSAVYLCASSLTGTSGSSGELFFGEGSRLTVL.

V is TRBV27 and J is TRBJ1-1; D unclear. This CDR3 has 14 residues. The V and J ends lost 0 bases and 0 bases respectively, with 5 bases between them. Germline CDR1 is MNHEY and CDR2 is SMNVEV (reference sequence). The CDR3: CASSLSIVNTEAFF. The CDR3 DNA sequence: TGTGCCAGCAGTTTATCGATAGTGAACACTGAAGCTTTCTTT.

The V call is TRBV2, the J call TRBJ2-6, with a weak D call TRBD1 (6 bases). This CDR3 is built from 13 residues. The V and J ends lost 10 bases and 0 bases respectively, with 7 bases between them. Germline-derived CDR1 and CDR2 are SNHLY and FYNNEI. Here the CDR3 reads CAKGVSGANVLTF. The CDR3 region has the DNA TGTGCCAAGGGGGTCTCTGGGGCCAACGTCCTGACTTTC. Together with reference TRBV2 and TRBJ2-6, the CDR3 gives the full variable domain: EPEVTQTPSHQVTQMGQEVILRCVPISNHLYFYWYRQILGQKVEFLVSFYNNEISEKSEIFDDQFSVERPDGSNFTLKIRSTKLEDSAMYFCAKGVSGANVLTFGAGSRLTVL.

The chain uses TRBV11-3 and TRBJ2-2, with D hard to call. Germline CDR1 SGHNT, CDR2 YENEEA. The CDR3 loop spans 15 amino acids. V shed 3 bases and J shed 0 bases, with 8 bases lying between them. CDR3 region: CASSLRLPNTGELFF. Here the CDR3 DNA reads TGTGCCAGCAGCTTGCGACTTCCGAACACCGGGGAGCTGTTTTTT.

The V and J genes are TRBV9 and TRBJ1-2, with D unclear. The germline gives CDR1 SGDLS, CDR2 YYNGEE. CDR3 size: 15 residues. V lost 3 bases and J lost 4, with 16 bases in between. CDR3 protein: CASSGYSSGFYGYTF. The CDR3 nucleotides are TGTGCCAGCAGCGGCTACAGTTCGGGGTTCTATGGCTACACCTTC.

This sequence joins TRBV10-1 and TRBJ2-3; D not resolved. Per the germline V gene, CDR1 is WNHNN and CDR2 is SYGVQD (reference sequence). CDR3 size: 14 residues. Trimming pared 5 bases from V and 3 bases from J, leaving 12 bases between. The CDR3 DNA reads TGCGCCAGCAGTCCCCACATGTTGACAGATACGCAGTATTTT. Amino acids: CASSPHMLTDTQYF.

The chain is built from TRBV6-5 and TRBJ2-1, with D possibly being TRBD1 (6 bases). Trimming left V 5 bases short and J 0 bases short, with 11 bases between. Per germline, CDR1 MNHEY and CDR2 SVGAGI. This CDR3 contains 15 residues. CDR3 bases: TGTGCCAGCAGTCGAGACAGGTTCTCCTACAATGAGCAGTTCTTC. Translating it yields CASSRDRFSYNEQFF.

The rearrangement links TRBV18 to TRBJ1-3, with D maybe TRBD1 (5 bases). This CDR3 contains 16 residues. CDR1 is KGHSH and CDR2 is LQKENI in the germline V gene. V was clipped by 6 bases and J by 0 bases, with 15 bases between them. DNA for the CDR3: TGTGCCAGCTCGCCAAAACAGGTGAACTCTGGAAACACCATATATTTT. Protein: CASSPKQVNSGNTIYF.

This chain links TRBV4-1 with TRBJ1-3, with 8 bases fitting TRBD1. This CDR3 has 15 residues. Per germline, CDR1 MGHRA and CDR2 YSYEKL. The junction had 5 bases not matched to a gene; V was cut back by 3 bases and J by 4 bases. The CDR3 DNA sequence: TGCGCCAGCAGCCAGCCTTGGGACAGGGGAAACACCATATATTTT. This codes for CASSQPWDRGNTIYF.

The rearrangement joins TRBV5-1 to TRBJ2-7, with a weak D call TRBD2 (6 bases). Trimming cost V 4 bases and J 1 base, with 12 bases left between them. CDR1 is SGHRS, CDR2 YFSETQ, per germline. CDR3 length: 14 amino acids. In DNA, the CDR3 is TGCGCCAGCAGCGGGGGGTGGAGGTCCTACGAGCAGTACTTC. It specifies CASSGGWRSYEQYF.

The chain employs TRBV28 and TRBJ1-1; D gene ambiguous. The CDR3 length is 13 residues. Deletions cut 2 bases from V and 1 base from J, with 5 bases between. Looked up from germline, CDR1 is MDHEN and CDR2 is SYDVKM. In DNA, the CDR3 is TGTGCCAGCAGTTTAGGCCCGAACACTGAAGCTTTCTTT. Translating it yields CASSLGPNTEAFF.

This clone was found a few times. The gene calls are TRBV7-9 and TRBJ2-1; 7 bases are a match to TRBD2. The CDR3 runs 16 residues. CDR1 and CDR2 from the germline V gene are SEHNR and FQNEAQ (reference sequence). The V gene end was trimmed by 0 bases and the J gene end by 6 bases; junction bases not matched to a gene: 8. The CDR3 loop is CASSLAQPGRGNEQFF. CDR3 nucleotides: TGTGCCAGCAGCTTAGCGCAACCAGGGAGGGGCAATGAGCAGTTCTTC.

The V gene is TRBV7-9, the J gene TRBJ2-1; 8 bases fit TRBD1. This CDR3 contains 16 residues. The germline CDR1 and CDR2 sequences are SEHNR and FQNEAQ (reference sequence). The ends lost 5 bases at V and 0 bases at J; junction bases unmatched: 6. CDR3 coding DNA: TGTGCCAGCAGCGAAAACGACAGGGGCTCCTACAATGAGCAGTTCTTC. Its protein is CASSENDRGSYNEQFF.